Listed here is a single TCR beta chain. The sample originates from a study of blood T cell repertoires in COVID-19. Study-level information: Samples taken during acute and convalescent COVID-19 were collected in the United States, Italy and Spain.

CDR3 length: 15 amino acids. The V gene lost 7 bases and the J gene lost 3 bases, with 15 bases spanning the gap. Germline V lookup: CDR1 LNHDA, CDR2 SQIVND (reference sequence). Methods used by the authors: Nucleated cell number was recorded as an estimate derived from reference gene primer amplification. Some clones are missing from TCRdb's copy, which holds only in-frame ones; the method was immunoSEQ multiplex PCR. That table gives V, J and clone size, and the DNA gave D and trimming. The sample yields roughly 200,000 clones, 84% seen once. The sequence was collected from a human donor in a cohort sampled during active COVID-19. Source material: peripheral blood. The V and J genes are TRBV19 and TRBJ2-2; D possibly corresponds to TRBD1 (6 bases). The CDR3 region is CASKRGGQDTGELFF. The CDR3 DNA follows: TGTGCCAGTAAACGAGGGGGACAAGACACCGGGGAGCTGTTTTTT.